What follows is one TCR beta chain and its context. Both 60 Vbeta primers and 13 Jbeta primers went into the PCR. Source study methods: About 12 million shared chains were among the approximately 82 million unique TCR beta chains that a later analysis counted. Sequenced by immunoSEQ multiplex PCR; TCRdb stores in-frame clones only, minus some. Clonal size and the V and J genes are those of that table, whereas D and trimming came from the DNA. The table has about 120,000 clones, approximately 80% seen once. This sample is part of a study of cytomegalovirus exposure and HLA in healthy donors. This CDR3 region has 17 residues. Germline values: CDR1 MGHDK, CDR2 SYGVNS. V shed 3 bases and J shed 0 bases, with 16 bases lying between them.

The source is a man aged 40-49 years in good health and CMV-seronegative. The chain carries TRBV25-1 and TRBJ2-3; D is unresolved. The source material was PBMCs. CDR3 region: CASSDVYRSPSTDTQYF. The CDR3 DNA reads TGTGCCAGCAGTGACGTGTACAGAAGTCCTAGCACAGATACGCAGTATTTT.